A selection of T cell receptor beta chains follows, all from one sample in a study of tumor-infiltrating lymphocytes in primary liver carcinoma. TCRdb re-derived calls from the multiplex PCR reads in MiXCR, one entry per CDR3 protein. This sample yields more than 45,000 distinct CDR3 sequences, of which about 78% are seen a single time; around 22% belongs to the top ten. Sequencing was carried out using liver tumor tissue from sampling region 5. All receptors come from a man aged 35 to 55 with primary liver carcinoma and hepatitis B virus infection. The CDR3 runs from the conserved cysteine through the conserved F or W. Each record gives: clone size, D gene, J gene, V gene, CDR3 DNA, CDR3 protein. The D gene is left open where the match is weak. Rows may omit the clone size; those that give it use once, few, many or a size class.

clone size: NA; D gene: TRBD2; J gene: TRBJ2-3; V gene: TRBV7-8; CDR3 DNA: TGTGCAAGCAGCTTAGCCCAGCGGGAGGGACTTCCGACAGGTACGCAGTATTTT; CDR3 protein: CASSLAQREGLPTGTQYF
clone size: few; D gene: NA; J gene: TRBJ2-6; V gene: TRBV6-5; CDR3 DNA: TGTGCCAGCAGCCGACACTGGGCATGGCCCTTATCTGGGGCCAACGTCCTGACTTTC; CDR3 protein: CASSRHWAWPLSGANVLTF
clone size: once; D gene: TRBD2; J gene: TRBJ2-1; V gene: TRBV12-3/TRBV12-4; CDR3 DNA: TGTACCAGCGCCGGACTAGTGGGCCCCAGAGGGTTCTTC; CDR3 protein: CTSAGLVGPRGFF
clone size: once; D gene: NA; J gene: TRBJ1-5; V gene: TRBV6-1; CDR3 DNA: TGTGCCTGCAGTGTGGACATGGGCTGGAATCAGCCCCAGCATTTT; CDR3 protein: CACSVDMGWNQPQHF
clone size: NA; D gene: NA; J gene: TRBJ2-5; V gene: TRBV19; CDR3 DNA: TGTGCCAGTACGGCACAGGGACAAGAGACCCAGTACTTC; CDR3 protein: CASTAQGQETQYF
clone size: NA; D gene: NA; J gene: TRBJ2-3; V gene: TRBV11-2; CDR3 DNA: TGTGGCAGCAGCCCCCAGGACGTCACAGATACTCAGTATTTT; CDR3 protein: CGSSPQDVTDTQYF
clone size: once; D gene: TRBD2; J gene: TRBJ2-5; V gene: TRBV11-1; CDR3 DNA: TGTGTCAGCACCCTCACGGGACTAGCGGGAGAGACCCTTTACTTC; CDR3 protein: CVSTLTGLAGETLYF
clone size: once; D gene: TRBD1; J gene: TRBJ2-1; V gene: TRBV5-5; CDR3 DNA: TGTGACAGCGCTCGGGGGGGACAGGGGGATGAGCGGTTCTTC; CDR3 protein: CDSARGGQGDERFF
clone size: NA; D gene: TRBD1; J gene: TRBJ1-6; V gene: TRBV5-6; CDR3 DNA: TGTGCTATCAGCTCCCTAACCGGGACAGGGGTTGATTCACCCCTCCACTTT; CDR3 protein: CAISSLTGTGVDSPLHF
clone size: NA; D gene: TRBD1; J gene: TRBJ1-5; V gene: TRBV28; CDR3 DNA: TGTGCCAGGAGCCCAAATGGACAGGGGGGTCAGCCCCAGCATTTT; CDR3 protein: CARSPNGQGGQPQHF
clone size: NA; D gene: NA; J gene: TRBJ2-7; V gene: TRBV20-1; CDR3 DNA: TGCAGTGCCCTACGGGACGGAGCCTACGAGCAGTACTTC; CDR3 protein: CSALRDGAYEQYF
clone size: NA; D gene: TRBD2; J gene: TRBJ2-3; V gene: TRBV6-5; CDR3 DNA: TGTGCCAGCAACTCAGGACTAGCTGGAATAGATACGCAGTATTTT; CDR3 protein: CASNSGLAGIDTQYF
clone size: NA; D gene: NA; J gene: TRBJ2-7; V gene: TRBV7-3; CDR3 DNA: TGTGCCAGCAGCTTCAGGGTTCACGAGCTGTACTTC; CDR3 protein: CASSFRVHELYF
clone size: once; D gene: NA; J gene: TRBJ1-6; V gene: TRBV5-1; CDR3 DNA: TGCGCCAGCAACTTGGATGGGCAGGAAAATTCACCCCTCCACTTT; CDR3 protein: CASNLDGQENSPLHF
clone size: NA; D gene: NA; J gene: TRBJ1-1; V gene: TRBV28; CDR3 DNA: TGTGTCAGCATCATTCGACGGCTTCGGAACACTGAAGCTTTCTTT; CDR3 protein: CVSIIRRLRNTEAFF
clone size: few; D gene: TRBD1; J gene: TRBJ1-5; V gene: TRBV6-1; CDR3 DNA: TGTGCCAGCAGTGTAGGAGGGGGCGAGAGCAATCAGCCCCAGCATTTT; CDR3 protein: CASSVGGGESNQPQHF
clone size: once; D gene: NA; J gene: TRBJ1-5; V gene: TRBV6-2/TRBV6-3; CDR3 DNA: TGTGCCAGCAGTGAGTCTACTCAGGGAGCTCGGCCCCAGCATTTT; CDR3 protein: CASSESTQGARPQHF
clone size: NA; D gene: NA; J gene: TRBJ2-5; V gene: TRBV28; CDR3 DNA: TGTGTCAGCAGTGGGAACCACCTCAGGCAGACCCAGTACTTC; CDR3 protein: CVSSGNHLRQTQYF
clone size: NA; D gene: NA; J gene: TRBJ2-4; V gene: TRBV20-1; CDR3 DNA: TGCAGTGCCCCCGGGGTTTTAGAGGGCAAAAGCATTCAGTACTTC; CDR3 protein: CSAPGVLEGKSIQYF
clone size: many; D gene: TRBD2; J gene: TRBJ2-1; V gene: TRBV14; CDR3 DNA: TGTGCCAGCAGCCATAATCTAGCGGGAGGCTATAGCTCCTACAATGAGCAGTTCTTC; CDR3 protein: CASSHNLAGGYSSYNEQFF
clone size: NA; D gene: NA; J gene: TRBJ1-5; V gene: TRBV7-8; CDR3 DNA: TGTGCCAGCAGCTTGGTGGACAGAGCGATTAATCAGCCTCGGTATTTT; CDR3 protein: CASSLVDRAINQPRYF
clone size: NA; D gene: NA; J gene: TRBJ1-5; V gene: TRBV28; CDR3 DNA: TGTGCCAGTACCCGTCATGACCTCAATCAGCCCCAGCATTTT; CDR3 protein: CASTRHDLNQPQHF